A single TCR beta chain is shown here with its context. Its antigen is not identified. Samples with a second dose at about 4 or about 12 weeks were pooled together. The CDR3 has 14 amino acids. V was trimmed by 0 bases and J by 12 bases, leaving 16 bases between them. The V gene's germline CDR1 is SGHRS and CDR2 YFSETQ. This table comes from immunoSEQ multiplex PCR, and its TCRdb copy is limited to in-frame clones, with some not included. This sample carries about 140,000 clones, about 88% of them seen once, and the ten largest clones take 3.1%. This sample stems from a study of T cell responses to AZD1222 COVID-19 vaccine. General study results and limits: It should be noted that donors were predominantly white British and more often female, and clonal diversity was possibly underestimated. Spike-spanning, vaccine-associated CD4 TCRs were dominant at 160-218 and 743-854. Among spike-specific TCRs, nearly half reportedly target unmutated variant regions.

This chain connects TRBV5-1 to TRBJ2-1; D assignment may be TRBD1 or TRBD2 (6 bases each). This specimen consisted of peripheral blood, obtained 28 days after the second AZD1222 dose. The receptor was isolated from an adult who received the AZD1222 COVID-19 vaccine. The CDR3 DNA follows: TGCGCCAGCAGCTTGGACAGGGTGGGGAGGCCGCAGTTCTTC. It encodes CASSLDRVGRPQFF.